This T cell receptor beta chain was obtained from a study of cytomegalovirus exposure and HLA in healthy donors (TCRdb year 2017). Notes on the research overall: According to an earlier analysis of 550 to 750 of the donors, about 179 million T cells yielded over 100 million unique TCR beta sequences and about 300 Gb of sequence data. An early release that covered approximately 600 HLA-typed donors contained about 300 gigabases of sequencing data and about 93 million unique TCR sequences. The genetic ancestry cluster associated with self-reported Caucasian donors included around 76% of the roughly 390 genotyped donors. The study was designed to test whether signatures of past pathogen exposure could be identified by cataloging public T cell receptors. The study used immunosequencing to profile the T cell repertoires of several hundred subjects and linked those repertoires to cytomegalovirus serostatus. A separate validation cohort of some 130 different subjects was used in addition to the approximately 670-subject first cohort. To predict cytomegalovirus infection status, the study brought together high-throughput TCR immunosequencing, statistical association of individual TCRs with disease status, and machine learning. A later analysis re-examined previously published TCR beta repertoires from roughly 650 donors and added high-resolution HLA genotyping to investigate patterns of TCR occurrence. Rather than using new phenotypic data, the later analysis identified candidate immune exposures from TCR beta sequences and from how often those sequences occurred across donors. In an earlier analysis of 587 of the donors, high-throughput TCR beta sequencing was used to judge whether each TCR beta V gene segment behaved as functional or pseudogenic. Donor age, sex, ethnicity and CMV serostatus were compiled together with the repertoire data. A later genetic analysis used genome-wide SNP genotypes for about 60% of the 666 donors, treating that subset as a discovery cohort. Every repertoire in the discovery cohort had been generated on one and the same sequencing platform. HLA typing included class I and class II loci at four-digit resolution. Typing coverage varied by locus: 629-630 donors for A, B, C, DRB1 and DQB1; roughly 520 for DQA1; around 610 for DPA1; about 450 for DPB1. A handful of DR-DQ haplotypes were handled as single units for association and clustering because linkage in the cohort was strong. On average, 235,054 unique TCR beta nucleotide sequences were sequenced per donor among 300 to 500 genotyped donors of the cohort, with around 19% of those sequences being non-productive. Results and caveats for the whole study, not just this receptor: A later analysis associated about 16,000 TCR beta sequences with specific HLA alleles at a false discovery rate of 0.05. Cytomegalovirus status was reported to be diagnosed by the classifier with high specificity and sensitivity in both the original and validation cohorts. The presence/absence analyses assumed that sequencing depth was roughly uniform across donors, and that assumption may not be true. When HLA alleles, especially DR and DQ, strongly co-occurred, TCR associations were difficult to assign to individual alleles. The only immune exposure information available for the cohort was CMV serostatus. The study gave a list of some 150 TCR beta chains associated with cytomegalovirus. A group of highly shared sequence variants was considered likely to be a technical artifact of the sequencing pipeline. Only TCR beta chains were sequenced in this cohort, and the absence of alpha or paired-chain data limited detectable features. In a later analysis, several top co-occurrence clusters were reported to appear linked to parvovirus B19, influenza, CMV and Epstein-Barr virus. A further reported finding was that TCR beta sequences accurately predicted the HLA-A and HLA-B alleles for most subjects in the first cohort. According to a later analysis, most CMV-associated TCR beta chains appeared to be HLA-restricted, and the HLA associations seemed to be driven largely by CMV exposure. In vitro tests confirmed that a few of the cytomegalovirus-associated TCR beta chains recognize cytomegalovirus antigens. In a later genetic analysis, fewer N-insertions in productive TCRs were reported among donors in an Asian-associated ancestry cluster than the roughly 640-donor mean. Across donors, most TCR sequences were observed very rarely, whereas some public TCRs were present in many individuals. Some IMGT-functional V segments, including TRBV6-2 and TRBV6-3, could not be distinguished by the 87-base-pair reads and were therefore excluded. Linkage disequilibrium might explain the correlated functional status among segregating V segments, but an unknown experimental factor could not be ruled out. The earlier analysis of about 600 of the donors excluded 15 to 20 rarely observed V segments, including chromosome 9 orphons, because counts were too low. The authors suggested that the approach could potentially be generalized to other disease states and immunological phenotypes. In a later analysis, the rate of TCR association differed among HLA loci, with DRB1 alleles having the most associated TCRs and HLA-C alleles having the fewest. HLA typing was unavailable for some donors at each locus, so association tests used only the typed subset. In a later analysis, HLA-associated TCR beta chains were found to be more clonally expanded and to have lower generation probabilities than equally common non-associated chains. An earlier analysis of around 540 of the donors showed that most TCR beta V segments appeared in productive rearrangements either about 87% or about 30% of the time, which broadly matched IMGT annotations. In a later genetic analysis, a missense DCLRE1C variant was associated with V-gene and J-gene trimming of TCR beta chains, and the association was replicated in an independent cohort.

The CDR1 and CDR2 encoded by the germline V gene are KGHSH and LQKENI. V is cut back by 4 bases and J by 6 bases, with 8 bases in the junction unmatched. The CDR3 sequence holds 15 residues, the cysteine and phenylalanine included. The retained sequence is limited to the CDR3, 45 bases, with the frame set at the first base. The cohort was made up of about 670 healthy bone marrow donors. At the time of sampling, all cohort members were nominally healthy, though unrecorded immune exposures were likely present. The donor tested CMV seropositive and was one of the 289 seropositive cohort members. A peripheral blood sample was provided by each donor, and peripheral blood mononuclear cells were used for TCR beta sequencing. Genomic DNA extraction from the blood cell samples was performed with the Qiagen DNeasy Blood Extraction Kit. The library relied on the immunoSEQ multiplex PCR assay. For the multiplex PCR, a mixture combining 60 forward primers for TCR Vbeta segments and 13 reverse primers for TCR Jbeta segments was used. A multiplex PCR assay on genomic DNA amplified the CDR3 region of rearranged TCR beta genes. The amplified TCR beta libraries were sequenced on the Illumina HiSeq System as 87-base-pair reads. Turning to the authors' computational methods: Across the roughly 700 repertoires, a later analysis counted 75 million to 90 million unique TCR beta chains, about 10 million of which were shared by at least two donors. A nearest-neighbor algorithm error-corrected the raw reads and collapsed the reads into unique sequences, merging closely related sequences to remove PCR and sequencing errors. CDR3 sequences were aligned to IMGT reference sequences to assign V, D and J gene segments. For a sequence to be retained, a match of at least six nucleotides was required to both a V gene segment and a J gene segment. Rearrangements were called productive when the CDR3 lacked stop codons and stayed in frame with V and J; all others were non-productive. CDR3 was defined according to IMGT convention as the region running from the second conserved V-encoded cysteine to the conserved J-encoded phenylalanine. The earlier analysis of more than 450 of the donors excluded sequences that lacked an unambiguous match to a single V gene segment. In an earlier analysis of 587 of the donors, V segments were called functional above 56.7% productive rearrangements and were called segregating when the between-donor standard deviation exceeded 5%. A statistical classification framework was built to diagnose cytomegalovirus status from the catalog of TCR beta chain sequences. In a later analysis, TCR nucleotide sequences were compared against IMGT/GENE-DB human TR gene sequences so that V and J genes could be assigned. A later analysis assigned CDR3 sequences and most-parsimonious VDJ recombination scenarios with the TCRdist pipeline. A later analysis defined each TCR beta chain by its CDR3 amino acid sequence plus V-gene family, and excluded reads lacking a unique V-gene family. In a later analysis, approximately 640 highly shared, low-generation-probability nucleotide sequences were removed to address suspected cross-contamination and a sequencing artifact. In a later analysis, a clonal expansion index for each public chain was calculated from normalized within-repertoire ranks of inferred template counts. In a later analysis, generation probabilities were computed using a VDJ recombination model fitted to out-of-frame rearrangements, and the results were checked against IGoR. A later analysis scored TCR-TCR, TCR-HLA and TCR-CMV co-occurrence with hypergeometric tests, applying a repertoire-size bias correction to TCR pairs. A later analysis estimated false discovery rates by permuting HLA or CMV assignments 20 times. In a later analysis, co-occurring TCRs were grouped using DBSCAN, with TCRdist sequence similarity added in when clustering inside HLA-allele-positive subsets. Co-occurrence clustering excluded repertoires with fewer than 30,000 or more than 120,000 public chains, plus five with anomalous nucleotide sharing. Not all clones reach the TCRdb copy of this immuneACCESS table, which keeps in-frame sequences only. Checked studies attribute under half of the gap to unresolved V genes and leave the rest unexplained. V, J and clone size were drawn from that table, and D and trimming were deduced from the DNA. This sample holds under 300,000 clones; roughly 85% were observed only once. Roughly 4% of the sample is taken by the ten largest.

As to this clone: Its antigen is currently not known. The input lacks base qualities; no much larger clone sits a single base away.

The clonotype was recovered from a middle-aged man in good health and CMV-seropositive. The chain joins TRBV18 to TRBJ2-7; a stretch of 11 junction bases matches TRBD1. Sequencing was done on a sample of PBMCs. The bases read TGTGCCAGCTCACGGCCGGGACAGGGGGTCGGCGAGCAGTACTTC. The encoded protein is CASSRPGQGVGEQYF.